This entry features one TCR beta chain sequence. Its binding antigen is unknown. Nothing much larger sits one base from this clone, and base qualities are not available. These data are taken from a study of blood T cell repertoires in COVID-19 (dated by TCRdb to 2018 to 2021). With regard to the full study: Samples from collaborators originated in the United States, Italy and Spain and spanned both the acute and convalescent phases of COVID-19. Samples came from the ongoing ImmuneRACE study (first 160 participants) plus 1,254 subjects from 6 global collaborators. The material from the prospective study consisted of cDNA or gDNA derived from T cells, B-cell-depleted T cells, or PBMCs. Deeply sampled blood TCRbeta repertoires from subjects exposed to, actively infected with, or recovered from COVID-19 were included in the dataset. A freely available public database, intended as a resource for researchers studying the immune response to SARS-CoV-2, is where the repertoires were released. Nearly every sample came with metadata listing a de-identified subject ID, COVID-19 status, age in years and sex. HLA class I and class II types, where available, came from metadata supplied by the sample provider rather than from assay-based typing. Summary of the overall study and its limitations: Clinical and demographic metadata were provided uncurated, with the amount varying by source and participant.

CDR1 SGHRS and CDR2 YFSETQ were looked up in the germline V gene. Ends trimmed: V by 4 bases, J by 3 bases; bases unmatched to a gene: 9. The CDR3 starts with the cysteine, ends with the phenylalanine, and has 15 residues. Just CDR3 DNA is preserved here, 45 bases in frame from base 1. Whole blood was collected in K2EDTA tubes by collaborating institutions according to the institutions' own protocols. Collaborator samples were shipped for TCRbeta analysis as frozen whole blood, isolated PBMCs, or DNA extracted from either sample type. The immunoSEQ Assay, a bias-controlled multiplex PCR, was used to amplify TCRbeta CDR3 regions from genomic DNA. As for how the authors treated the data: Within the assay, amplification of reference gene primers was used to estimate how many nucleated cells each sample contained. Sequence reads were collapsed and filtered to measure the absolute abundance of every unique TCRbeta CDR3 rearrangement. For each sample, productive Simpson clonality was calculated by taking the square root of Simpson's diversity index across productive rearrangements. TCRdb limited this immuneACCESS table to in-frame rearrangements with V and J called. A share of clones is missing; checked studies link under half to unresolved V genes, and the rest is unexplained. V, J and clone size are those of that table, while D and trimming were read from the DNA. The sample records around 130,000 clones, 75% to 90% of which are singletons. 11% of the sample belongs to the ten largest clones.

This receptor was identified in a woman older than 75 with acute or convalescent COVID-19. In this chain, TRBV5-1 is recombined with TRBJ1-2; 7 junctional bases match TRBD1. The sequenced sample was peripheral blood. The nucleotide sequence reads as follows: TGCGCCAGCAGCATTGGTGGGACAGACGACTATGGCTACACCTTC. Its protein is CASSIGGTDDYGYTF.